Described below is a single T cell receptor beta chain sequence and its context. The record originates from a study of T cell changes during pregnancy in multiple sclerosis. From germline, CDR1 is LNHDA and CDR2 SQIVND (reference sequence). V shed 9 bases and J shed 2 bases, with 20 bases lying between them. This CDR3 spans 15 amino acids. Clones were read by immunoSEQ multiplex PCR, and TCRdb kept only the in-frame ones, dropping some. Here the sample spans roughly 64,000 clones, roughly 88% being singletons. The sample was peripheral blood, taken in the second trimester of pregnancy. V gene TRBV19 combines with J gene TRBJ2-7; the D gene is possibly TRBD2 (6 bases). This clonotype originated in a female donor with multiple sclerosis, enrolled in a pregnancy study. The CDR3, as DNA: TGTGCCAGCACTAACGGGGACGGCGGGGCCTACGAGCAGTACTTC. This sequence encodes CASTNGDGGAYEQYF.